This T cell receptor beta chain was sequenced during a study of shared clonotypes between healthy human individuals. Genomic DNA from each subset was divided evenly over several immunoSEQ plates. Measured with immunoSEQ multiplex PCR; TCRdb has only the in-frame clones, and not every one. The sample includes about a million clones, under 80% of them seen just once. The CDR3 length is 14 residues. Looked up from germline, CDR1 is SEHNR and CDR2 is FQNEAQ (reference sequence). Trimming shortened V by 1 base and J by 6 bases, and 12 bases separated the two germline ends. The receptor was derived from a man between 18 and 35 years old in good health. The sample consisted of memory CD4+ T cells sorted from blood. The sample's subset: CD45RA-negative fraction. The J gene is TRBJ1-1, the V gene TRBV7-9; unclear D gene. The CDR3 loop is CASSLGSGFAEAFF. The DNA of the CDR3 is TGTGCCAGCAGCTTAGGATCCGGCTTCGCTGAAGCTTTCTTT. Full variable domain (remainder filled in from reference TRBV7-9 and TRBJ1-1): DTGVSQNPRHKITKRGQNVTFRCDPISEHNRLYWYRQTLGQGPEFLTYFQNEAQLEKSRLLSDRFSAERPKGSFSTLEIQRTEQGDSAMYLCASSLGSGFAEAFFGQGTRLTVV.